The sequence of this TCR beta chain was determined in a study of Tregs in tolerant kidney transplant recipients. For the study at large: Mixed chimerism was transient after nonmyeloablative marrow transplants from related graft donors. Study-wide points: Few patients were studied, so findings need validation in larger groups. Donor-specific Treg expansion exceeded global Treg expansion in tolerant patients, suggesting antigen drive.

This clone occurred a few times. Its antigen is currently unknown. This CDR3 comprises 15 residues. The germline V gene has CDR1 MNHEY and CDR2 SVGAGI. The junction had 7 bases not matched to a gene; V was cut back by 4 bases and J by 6 bases. Unstimulated regulatory T cells (CD4+CD25+CD127-), CD4+CD25- non-regulatory cells, CD4 and CD8 cells were FACS-sorted from thawed PBMCs. Produced via immunoSEQ multiplex PCR; TCRdb's table is partial and in-frame only. The sample holds over 85,000 clones, 80% to 95% seen once. The genes are TRBV6-5 and TRBJ2-2; 8 bases are a match to TRBD1. The receptor comes from a human donor who received a combined kidney and bone marrow transplant. The sample here was CD4+ T cells from blood, taken before the transplant. The CDR3, as DNA: TGTGCCAGCAGTTTGAGACAGGGGTATTCCGGGGAGCTGTTTTTT. This gives the protein CASSLRQGYSGELFF.